Listed here is a single T cell receptor beta chain. Reverse transcription used roughly 0.45 to 1 ug RNA and random hexamers. An immunoSEQ multiplex PCR generated amplified TCR beta CDR3 products spanning 54 Vbeta and 13 Jbeta. TCRdb used MiXCR to reprocess the immunoSEQ multiplex PCR reads, holding one entry per CDR3 protein. The sample includes about 250,000 distinct CDR3 sequences, over 85% of them seen just once. Germline loops: CDR1 MNHNS, CDR2 SASEGT. This CDR3 spans 15 amino acids. These data come from a study of CD8 T cells in Susac syndrome. Negative magnetic isolation gave CD8+ and CD4+ cells; FACS enriched CD8+ TEMRA.

The sequenced sample was CD4+ T cells from PBMCs. The chain has TRBV6-1 and TRBJ2-7; 9 nucleotides line up with TRBD1. The sequence came from a human donor with multiple sclerosis. The CDR3 DNA sequence: TGTGCTACTCGCCGACTGACAGGGGGAGAGAACGAGCAGTACGTC. As protein: CATRRLTGGENEQYV.